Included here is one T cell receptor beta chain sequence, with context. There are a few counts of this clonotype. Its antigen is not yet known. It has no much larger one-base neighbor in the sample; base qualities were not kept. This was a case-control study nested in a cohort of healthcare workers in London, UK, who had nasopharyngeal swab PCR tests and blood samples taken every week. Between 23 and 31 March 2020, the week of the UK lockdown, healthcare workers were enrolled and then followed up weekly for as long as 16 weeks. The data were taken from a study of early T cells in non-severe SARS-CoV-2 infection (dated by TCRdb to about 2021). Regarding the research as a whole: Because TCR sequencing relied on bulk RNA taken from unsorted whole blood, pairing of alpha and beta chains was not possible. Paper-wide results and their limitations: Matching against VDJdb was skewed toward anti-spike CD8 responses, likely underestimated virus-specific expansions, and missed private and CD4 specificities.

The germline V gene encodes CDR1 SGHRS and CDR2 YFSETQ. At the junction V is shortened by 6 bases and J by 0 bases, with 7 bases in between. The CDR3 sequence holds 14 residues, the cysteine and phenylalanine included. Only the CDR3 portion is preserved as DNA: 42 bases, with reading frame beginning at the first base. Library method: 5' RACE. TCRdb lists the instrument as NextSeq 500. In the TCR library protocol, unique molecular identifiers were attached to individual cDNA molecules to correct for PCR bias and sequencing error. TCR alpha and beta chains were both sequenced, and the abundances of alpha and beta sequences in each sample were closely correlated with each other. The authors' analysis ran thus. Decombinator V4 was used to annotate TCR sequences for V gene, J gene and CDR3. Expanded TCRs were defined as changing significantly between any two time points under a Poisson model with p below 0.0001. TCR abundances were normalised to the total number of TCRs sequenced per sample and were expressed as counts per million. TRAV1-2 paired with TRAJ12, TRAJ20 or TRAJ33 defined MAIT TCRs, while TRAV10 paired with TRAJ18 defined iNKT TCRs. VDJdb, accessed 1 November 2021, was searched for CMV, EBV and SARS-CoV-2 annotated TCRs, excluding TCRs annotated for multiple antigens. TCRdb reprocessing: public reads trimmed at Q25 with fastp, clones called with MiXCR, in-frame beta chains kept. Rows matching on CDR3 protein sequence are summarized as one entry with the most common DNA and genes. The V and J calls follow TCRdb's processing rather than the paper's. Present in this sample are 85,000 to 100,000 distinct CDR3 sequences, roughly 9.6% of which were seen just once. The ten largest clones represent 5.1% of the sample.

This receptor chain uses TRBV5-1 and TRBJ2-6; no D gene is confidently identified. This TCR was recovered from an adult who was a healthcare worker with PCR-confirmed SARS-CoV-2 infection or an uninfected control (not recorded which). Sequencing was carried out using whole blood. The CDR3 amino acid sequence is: CASNRDSGANVLTF. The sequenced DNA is TGCGCCAGCAACCGAGACTCTGGGGCCAACGTCCTGACTTTC.